This T cell receptor beta chain was observed in a study of blood T cell repertoires in COVID-19. In the authors' workflow: Amplification of reference gene primers provided the estimated nucleated cell counts. Produced via immunoSEQ multiplex PCR; TCRdb's table is partial and in-frame only. Clone size and the V and J calls come from that table; the DNA yielded D and trimming. The sample contains 300,000 to 450,000 clones, over 75% of which appear only once. The V gene's germline CDR1 is SGHTA and CDR2 FQGTGA. The V gene lost 6 bases and the J gene lost 6 bases, with 13 bases spanning the gap. This CDR3 region has 13 residues. This clone was seen only once.

Source material: PBMCs or T cells enriched from blood (not recorded which). The J gene is TRBJ2-3, the V gene TRBV7-3; D call uncertain. The receptor was isolated from a man aged 35 to 55 in a cohort exposed to, infected with or recovered from COVID-19 (not recorded which). DNA of the CDR3: TGTGCCAGCAGGGCAGTAGCAACCGATACGCAGTATTTT. This codes for CASRAVATDTQYF. Full variable domain (outside the CDR3, taken from reference TRBV7-3 and TRBJ2-3): GAGVSQTPSNKVTEKGKYVELRCDPISGHTALYWYRQSLGQGPEFLIYFQGTGAADDSGLPNDRFFAVRPEGSVSTLKIQRTERGDSAVYLCASRAVATDTQYFGPGTRLTVL.